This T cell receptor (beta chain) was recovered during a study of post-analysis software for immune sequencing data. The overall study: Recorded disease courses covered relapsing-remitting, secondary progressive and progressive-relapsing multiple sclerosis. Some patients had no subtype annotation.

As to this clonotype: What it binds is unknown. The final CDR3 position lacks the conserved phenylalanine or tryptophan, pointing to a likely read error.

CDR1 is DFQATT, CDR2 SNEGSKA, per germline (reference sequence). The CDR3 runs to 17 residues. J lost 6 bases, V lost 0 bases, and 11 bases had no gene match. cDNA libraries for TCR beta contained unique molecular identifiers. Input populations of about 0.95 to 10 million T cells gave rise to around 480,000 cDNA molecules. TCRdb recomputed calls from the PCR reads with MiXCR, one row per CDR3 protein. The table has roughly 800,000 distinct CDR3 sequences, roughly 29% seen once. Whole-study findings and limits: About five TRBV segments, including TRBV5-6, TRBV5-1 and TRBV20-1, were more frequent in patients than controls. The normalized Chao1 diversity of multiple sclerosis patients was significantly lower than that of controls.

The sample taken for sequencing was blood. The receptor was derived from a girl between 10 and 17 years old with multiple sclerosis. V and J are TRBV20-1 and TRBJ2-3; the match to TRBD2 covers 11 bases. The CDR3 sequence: CSARDDLTSGISDTQYL. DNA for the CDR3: TGCAGTGCTAGAGATGACTTGACTAGCGGGATTTCGGATACGCAGTATTTG.